Listed below are T cell receptor beta chains from one sample, sequenced in a study of T cell responses to AZD1222 COVID-19 vaccine. Profiling relied on immunoSEQ multiplex PCR, and the TCRdb table lists in-frame clones only, not all of them. The sample holds 95,000 to 150,000 clones; 85% to 90% are singletons and the top ten take about 29%. The sequencing here drew on peripheral blood, taken on day 0 of AZD1222 vaccination. These receptors were obtained from an adult in good health. Each CDR3 is given with its conserved first and last residue. D genes are given only for firm matches. Clone size is shown for a subset of rows, as once, few, many or a class of expanded clone.

J gene | clone size | V gene | D gene | CDR3 DNA | CDR3 protein
TRBJ2-4 | - | TRBV28 | - | TGTGCCAGCAGTTTCTTTCAGGGACCGGGGGCCAAAAACATTCAGTACTTC | CASSFFQGPGAKNIQYF
TRBJ1-1 | - | TRBV20-1 | - | TGCAGTGTAAGGGATGTACCTGAAGCTTTCTTT | CSVRDVPEAFF
TRBJ1-2 | - | TRBV5-1 | - | TGCGCCAGCAGCCCGGGGGGAACTAACTATGGCTACACCTTC | CASSPGGTNYGYTF
TRBJ1-1 | once | TRBV24-1 | TRBD1 | TGTGCCACCAGTGATTCCCCCCAACAGGGGACGAACACTGAAGCTTTCTTT | CATSDSPQQGTNTEAFF
TRBJ1-1 | - | TRBV3-1/TRBV3-2 | TRBD1 | TGTGCCAGCAGCTCCCGGGACAGTCAGTTTCGCGCCCCTGAAGCTTTCTTT | CASSSRDSQFRAPEAFF
TRBJ2-2 | - | TRBV7-3 | TRBD2 | TGTGCCAGCAGCTCGAGGACTAGCGGGGAGCTGTTTTTT | CASSSRTSGELFF
TRBJ1-2 | - | TRBV9 | - | TGTGCCAGCAGCGCCCCCGCCAGAGGGGGGTGGGTCTATGGCTACACCTTC | CASSAPARGGWVYGYTF
TRBJ1-1 | few | TRBV3-1/TRBV3-2 | - | TGTGCCAGCAGCCACCTTGGCGGGAACACTGAAGCTTTCTTT | CASSHLGGNTEAFF
TRBJ1-6 | - | TRBV7-9 | - | TGTGCCAGCAGCTTAGAGGGGGGAAGGATCGGTAATTCACCCCTCCACTTT | CASSLEGGRIGNSPLHF
TRBJ1-3 | - | TRBV6-5 | - | TGTGCCAGCCAACAGGGAATCGGAAACACCATATATTTT | CASQQGIGNTIYF
TRBJ2-2 | - | TRBV6-6 | TRBD1 | TGTGCCAGCAGTCACCCCGGGACAGGGGGTTTGGTCGGGGAGCTGTTTTTT | CASSHPGTGGLVGELFF
TRBJ2-4 | - | TRBV5-1 | TRBD2 | TGCGCCAGCAGCTTACTAGCGGGAGGGCTGAACATTCAGTACTTC | CASSLLAGGLNIQYF
TRBJ1-2 | - | TRBV6-1 | - | TGTGCCAGCAGTGAAGTGGACTATGGCTACACCTTC | CASSEVDYGYTF
TRBJ1-2 | - | TRBV20-1 | - | TGCAGTGCTAGTGGGGGTCCATATGGCTACACCTTC | CSASGGPYGYTF
TRBJ1-1 | - | TRBV6-5 | - | TGTGCCAGCAGTTACGATTTAGGCCCCATGAACACTGAAGCTTTCTTT | CASSYDLGPMNTEAFF
TRBJ2-7 | - | TRBV30 | - | TGTGCCTGGTCCTCCGGGGGCGAGCAGTACTTC | CAWSSGGEQYF
TRBJ1-6 | - | TRBV7-8 | TRBD1 | TGTGCCAGCAGCTCGATAGGACAGGGCGGCGATAATTCACCCCTCCACTTT | CASSSIGQGGDNSPLHF
TRBJ2-7 | - | TRBV5-1 | TRBD1 | TGCGCCAGCAGCTTGGCCCTGGGACAGGGGTTCCACGAGCAGTACTTC | CASSLALGQGFHEQYF
TRBJ2-6 | - | TRBV9 | TRBD2 | TGTGCCAGCAGCGCATCACTAGCGGGAGGGCGTGGGGCCAACGTCCTGACTTTC | CASSASLAGGRGANVLTF
TRBJ1-5 | - | TRBV3-1/TRBV3-2 | TRBD1 | TGTGCCAGCAGCCAAGGGGGGGGACAGTTGCCCCAGCATTTT | CASSQGGGQLPQHF
TRBJ2-2 | - | TRBV2 | - | TGTGCCAGCAGTCGACTAGTAACCTCCGGGGAGCTGTTTTTT | CASSRLVTSGELFF